The 7 T cell receptor beta chains given below trace back to one sample, sequenced in a study of T cells in Graves' hyperthyroidism and ophthalmopathy. Amplified TCR beta CDR3 regions derived from RNA transcripts. First-round RT-PCR with HTBI primers amplified the TCR CDR3 region. TCRdb redid the calling of the multiplex PCR reads with MiXCR, one entry per CDR3 protein. The profile shows about 640,000 distinct CDR3 sequences, roughly 15% of them singletons. Material: blood. These receptors originate from a woman aged 50 to 65 with Graves' ophthalmopathy.

This clonotype was found many times. The rearrangement links TRBV6-1 to TRBJ2-1; a possible D gene is TRBD1 (5 bases). CDR1 is MNHNS, CDR2 SASEGT, per germline. The V gene lost 7 bases and the J gene lost 7 bases, with 11 bases spanning the gap. The CDR3 is 12 amino acids. Here the CDR3 DNA reads TGTGCCAGCACCGAACGACAGAATGAGCAGTTCTTC. Amino acids: CASTERQNEQFF.

In its sample, this clonotype was seen many times. This sequence joins TRBV5-1 and TRBJ1-6; tentative D call: TRBD1 (5 bases). Trimming took off 3 bases at V and 5 bases at J, with 15 bases between the two ends. This CDR3 spans 16 amino acids. Germline values: CDR1 SGHRS, CDR2 YFSETQ. DNA for the CDR3: TGCGCCAGCAGCTCAATCCGGGACGGTAATAATTCACCCCTCCACTTT. Protein: CASSSIRDGNNSPLHF.

This clonotype was counted between two and nine times. This chain connects TRBV6-1 to TRBJ2-1; TRBD2 matches at 12 bases. In germline, CDR1 is MNHNS, CDR2 SASEGT. The CDR3 runs to 16 residues. The V and J ends lost 5 bases and 2 bases, in that order; junction bases with no gene match: 4. CDR3 sequence: CASSSTSGSAYNEQFF. The CDR3 nucleotides are TGTGCCAGCAGTTCGACTAGCGGGAGTGCCTACAATGAGCAGTTCTTC.

This clonotype was seen at least ten times. V and J are TRBV7-2 and TRBJ2-7, with a possible D match to TRBD2 (6 bases). Germline V gene sequence: CDR1 SGHTA, CDR2 FQGNSA. The germline V and J ends were trimmed by 0 bases and 5 bases, with 23 bases remaining between them. The CDR3 consists of 18 residues. The CDR3 sequence: CASSLAVLSWSSVDEQYF. In DNA, the CDR3 is TGTGCCAGCAGCTTAGCGGTTCTAAGTTGGTCTAGCGTGGACGAGCAGTACTTC.

The chain joins TRBV7-9 to TRBJ2-2, with 11 bases fitting TRBD2. The CDR3 is 15 residues long. CDR1 is SEHNR and CDR2 is FQNEAQ in the germline V gene (reference sequence). Trimming at V came to 5 bases and at J to 7 bases, leaving 6 bases not matched to a gene. The CDR3 DNA sequence: TGTGCCAGCAGCCCCACTAGCGGGAGAGGCGGGGAGCTGTTTTTT. Translated, it gives CASSPTSGRGGELFF.

On this clonotype itself: Given a much more abundant clone one base away, this may be a read error. The chain combines TRBV27 with TRBJ2-7, with TRBD2 matching 8 bases. The germline V gene encodes CDR1 MNHEY and CDR2 SMNVEV (reference sequence). The V gene end was trimmed by 11 bases and the J gene end by 3 bases; junction bases not matched to a gene: 12. CDR3 size: 14 residues. The DNA of the CDR3 is TGTGCCGGCAAGGATAGCGGGGTAAACTACGAGCAGTACTTC. It is translated as CAGKDSGVNYEQYF.

The chain couples TRBV28 to TRBJ2-7, with D unresolved. Per germline, CDR1 MDHEN and CDR2 SYDVKM. The germline V and J ends were trimmed by 5 bases and 7 bases, with 12 bases remaining between them. The CDR3 contains 12 residues. The CDR3 bases are TGTGCCAGCAGTGACAACCCTCGGGAGCAGTACTTC. Residues: CASSDNPREQYF.